The next 29 T cell receptor beta chains were all read from a single sample in a study of T-cell memory formation after mild COVID-19. TCRdb called the 5' RACE reads again in MiXCR, with one record for every CDR3 protein. The sample includes approximately 240,000 distinct CDR3 sequences, about a sixth of them seen just once. Sequencing was performed on PBMCs or a T cell subset sorted from them (not recorded which). The source is a man between 18 and 35 years old who had mild COVID-19 (a few samples of this study predate the infection). Cell type and time point are not known.

This clonotype has ten or more counts. The chain has TRBV20-1 and TRBJ2-4; D uncertain. V lost 3 bases to trimming and J lost 2 bases, with 14 bases between them. The CDR3 is 15 residues long. Germline V gives CDR1 DFQATT, CDR2 SNEGSKA (reference sequence). CDR3 bases: TGCAGTGCTAGTGGGTTTGGTGGTCCCAAAAACATTCAGTACTTC. It is translated as CSASGFGGPKNIQYF.

This clonotype was observed a few times. The V and J genes are TRBV5-1 and TRBJ2-1, with 7 bases aligning to TRBD2. The trim removed 1 base at V and 9 bases at J, leaving 10 bases unmatched. The CDR3 is 15 residues long. Germline lookup yields CDR1 SGHRS and CDR2 YFSETQ. This CDR3 is CASSLRASGRAEQFF. The CDR3 DNA reads TGCGCCAGCAGCTTGAGGGCTAGCGGAAGGGCTGAGCAGTTCTTC.

This clonotype was detected only a few times. The CDR3 DNA is TGTGCCAGCAGATCCGGTAACCAGCCCCAGCATTTT. Its translation: CASRSGNQPQHF. The chain uses TRBV12-3 or TRBV12-4 and TRBJ1-5; no reliable D call. The CDR3 is 12 amino acids. Between the trimmed V and J ends, which lost 6 bases and 7 bases, there was a span of 10 bases.

The chain is built from TRBV11-2 and TRBJ2-2; perhaps TRBD2 as D (6 bases). Trimming took off 5 bases at V and 6 bases at J, with 13 bases between the two ends. CDR3 length equals 14 residues. The germline V gene encodes CDR1 SGHAT and CDR2 FQNNGV. The CDR3 DNA is TGTGCCAGCAGCCCGTGGGGGGTTTCCGGGGAGCTGTTTTTT. The encoded protein is CASSPWGVSGELFF.

This clonotype was seen a handful of times. The V call is TRBV3-1, the J call TRBJ1-5, with no clear D. CDR1 is LGHDT, CDR2 YNNKEL, per germline (reference sequence). There are 14 residues in the CDR3. V lost 4 bases to trimming and J lost 3 bases, with 10 bases between them. In DNA form, the CDR3 reads TGTGCCAGCAGCCTCCGGGGTCTCAATCAGCCCCAGCATTTT. Residues: CASSLRGLNQPQHF. The complete variable domain, with remaining parts taken from reference TRBV3-1 and TRBJ1-5, reads DTAVSQTPKYLVTQMGNDKSIKCEQNLGHDTMYWYKQDSKKFLKIMFSYNNKELIINETVPNRFSPKSPDKAHLNLHINSLELGDSAVYFCASSLRGLNQPQHFGDGTRLSIL.

Of note for this clonotype: The junction does not match germline at one end; this may be a read error. This chain connects TRBV6-5 to TRBJ1-1; D not certain. Germline V lookup: CDR1 MNHEY, CDR2 SVGAGI. The CDR3 has 14 amino acids. DNA for the CDR3: TGTGCCAGCAGTTACGCAAACTCGGGCACTGAAGCTTTATTT. It encodes CASSYANSGTEALF.

The CDR3 reads CASSLGWVEKLFF. DNA of the CDR3: TGTGCCAGCAGCTTAGGATGGGTTGAAAAACTGTTTTTT. This rearrangement joins TRBV11-2 to TRBJ1-4; D not certain. This CDR3 spans 13 amino acids. From germline, CDR1 is SGHAT and CDR2 FQNNGV. Trimming stripped 1 base from V and 7 bases from J, with 7 bases between.

There are a few counts of this clonotype. J is TRBJ2-3 and V is TRBV3-1; TRBD2 matches 7 bases. The CDR3 runs 15 residues. V shed 4 bases and J 5 bases; nucleotides not matched to a gene: 9. The germline V gene has CDR1 LGHDT and CDR2 YNNKEL (reference sequence). The CDR3 sequence: CASSPGGVVGDTQYF. In DNA, the CDR3 is TGTGCCAGCAGCCCGGGAGGAGTAGTGGGAGATACGCAGTATTTT.

The chain recombines TRBV12-3 or TRBV12-4 with TRBJ1-4; 7 bases line up with TRBD1. Unmatched junction bases numbered 7, after V lost 5 bases and J lost 4 bases. The length of the CDR3 is 15 residues. In DNA, the CDR3 is TGTGCCAGCAGTCGCTGGACAGGAAGTAATGAAAAACTGTTTTTT. Its protein product is CASSRWTGSNEKLFF.

The chain combines TRBV7-3 with TRBJ1-2; 7 bases fit TRBD1. The V gene's germline CDR1 is SGHTA and CDR2 FQGTGA. CDR3 length equals 15 residues. Trimming cost V 1 base and J 4 bases; bases outside gene matches: 6. CDR3 DNA: TGTGCCAGCAGCTTAAATGAGGGACAGTCCTATGGCTACACCTTC. As protein: CASSLNEGQSYGYTF. Full variable domain (outside the CDR3, taken from reference TRBV7-3 and TRBJ1-2): GAGVSQTPSNKVTEKGKYVELRCDPISGHTALYWYRQSLGQGPEFLIYFQGTGAADDSGLPNDRFFAVRPEGSVSTLKIQRTERGDSAVYLCASSLNEGQSYGYTFGSGTRLTVV.

The chain has TRBV15 and TRBJ1-6; no clear D gene. Germline CDR1 reads LNHNV; CDR2 reads YYDKDF (reference sequence). Trimming cost V 3 bases and J 13 bases, with 13 bases left between them. The CDR3 consists of 13 residues. CDR3 DNA sequence: TGTGCCACCAGCAGCGGGTCACCGGGGCCCCTCCACTTT. Its translation: CATSSGSPGPLHF.

This clonotype was seen a handful of times. CDR3 protein: CAISPRGSTDTQYF. CDR3 bases: TGTGCCATCAGTCCGAGGGGGAGCACAGATACGCAGTATTTT. The chain joins TRBV10-3 to TRBJ2-3; D might be TRBD1 (6 bases). Germline CDR1 ENHRY, CDR2 SYGVKD. The CDR3 loop spans 14 amino acids. V dropped 5 bases and J dropped 0 bases, with 9 bases sitting between them.

This clonotype was seen ten or more times. The V and J genes are TRBV6-5 and TRBJ2-2, with TRBD1 matching 11 bases. With V trimmed by 6 bases and J by 7 bases, 10 bases remained unmatched. Germline V gene data show CDR1 as MNHEY and CDR2 as SVGAGI. This CDR3 comprises 16 residues. The CDR3 DNA is TGTGCCAGCAGACGCACCGGGACAGGGGGAGTCGGGGAGCTGTTTTTT. Protein: CASRRTGTGGVGELFF.

The V and J genes are TRBV12-3 or TRBV12-4 and TRBJ1-1; 7 bases align to TRBD1. This CDR3 is built from 14 residues. The J segment lost 1 base and the V segment lost 6 bases, leaving 5 bases of the junction unmatched. CDR3 protein: CASRSGQSNTEAFF. As DNA, the CDR3 is TGTGCCAGCAGGTCGGGACAGTCGAACACTGAAGCTTTCTTT.

The V and J genes are TRBV9 and TRBJ2-7, with a tentative D call TRBD2 (5 bases). Germline V lookup: CDR1 SGDLS, CDR2 YYNGEE. Between the trimmed V and J ends, which lost 0 bases and 2 bases, there was a span of 9 bases. The CDR3 spans 14 residues. CDR3 nucleotides: TGTGCCAGCAGCGTAGCTAGCTCCGCCTACGAGCAGTACTTC. Its protein product is CASSVASSAYEQYF.

This clonotype was counted a few times. This rearrangement joins TRBV20-1 to TRBJ2-3; TRBD2 matches at 9 bases. This CDR3 region has 16 residues. Trimming removed 6 bases from V and 1 base from J; junction bases left unmatched: 11. Germline V gives CDR1 DFQATT, CDR2 SNEGSKA (reference sequence). The CDR3 DNA reads TGCAGTGCCACCGGGACTAGCAATTTAGGCACAGATACGCAGTATTTT. This encodes CSATGTSNLGTDTQYF.

This clonotype was detected many times. The chain employs TRBV29-1 and TRBJ2-5; 10 nucleotides match TRBD2. After removal of 6 bases from V and 5 bases from J, the junction contained 15 bases not matched to a gene. CDR1 and CDR2 (germline): SQVTM, ANQGSEA. The CDR3 is 16 amino acids. The DNA of the CDR3 is TGCAGCGTCGCTGGAATAGCGGGGGGCACTTCGGAGACCCAGTACTTC. This translates into CSVAGIAGGTSETQYF.

This clonotype has at least ten counts. The chain employs TRBV10-3 and TRBJ2-5, with D perhaps matching TRBD2 (6 bases). This CDR3 is built from 15 residues. Germline V CDR1 and CDR2: ENHRY, SYGVKD. The V end lost 0 bases, the J end lost 1 base, and 9 bases lay between the germline ends. The DNA for the CDR3 is TGTGCCATCAGTGAGTCCGGGAGCCTCCAAGAGACCCAGTACTTC. It translates to CAISESGSLQETQYF.

This chain links TRBV12-3 or TRBV12-4 with TRBJ1-5; 7 nucleotides line up with TRBD1. The CDR3 covers 14 residues. V lost 6 bases and J lost 7; bases outside the gene matches: 9. CDR3 sequence (DNA): TGTGCCAGCAGACCTGGGACAGTTGGGCAGCCCCAGCATTTT. Its translation is CASRPGTVGQPQHF.

This clonotype came up a few times. CDR3 DNA: TGTGCCAGCAGTTTCAGGGAGGGCACCGGGGAGCTGTTTTTT. This gives the protein CASSFREGTGELFF. The chain recombines TRBV12-3 or TRBV12-4 with TRBJ2-2; 7 bases line up with TRBD2. CDR3 size: 14 residues. With V trimmed by 3 bases and J by 4 bases, 2 bases remained unmatched.

The J gene is TRBJ2-5, the V gene TRBV9; D not resolved. V lost 4 bases and J lost 5, with 15 bases in between. Looked up from germline, CDR1 is SGDLS and CDR2 is YYNGEE. This CDR3 contains 14 residues. The CDR3 sequence: CASSTGPLGETQYF. In nucleotides, the CDR3 is TGTGCCAGCAGCACTGGACCTCTTGGGGAGACCCAGTACTTC.

The CDR3 loop reads CASSFRGLAGDTQYF. As DNA, the CDR3 is TGTGCCAGCAGCTTCCGCGGACTAGCGGGGGATACGCAGTATTTT. The chain joins TRBV7-3 to TRBJ2-3, with 12 bases identical to TRBD2. The CDR3 runs 15 residues. The ends lost 3 bases at V and 6 bases at J; junction bases unmatched: 4. From germline, CDR1 is SGHTA and CDR2 FQGTGA. Variable domain in full (rest from reference TRBV7-3 and TRBJ2-3): GAGVSQTPSNKVTEKGKYVELRCDPISGHTALYWYRQSLGQGPEFLIYFQGTGAADDSGLPNDRFFAVRPEGSVSTLKIQRTERGDSAVYLCASSFRGLAGDTQYFGPGTRLTVL.

The table lists this clonotype with a few counts. This chain links TRBV4-1 with TRBJ2-7; no clear D. V was cut by 4 bases and J by 6 bases, with 16 bases left in between. Germline V lookup: CDR1 MGHRA, CDR2 YSYEKL. This CDR3 comprises 14 residues. CDR3 DNA sequence: TGCGCCAGCAGCCCCGCAGGTAGAGTCTCCGAGCAGTACTTC. This encodes CASSPAGRVSEQYF.

The chain employs TRBV12-3 or TRBV12-4 and TRBJ2-3; D remains ambiguous. CDR3 length: 13 residues. Trimming cost V 6 bases and J 8 bases, with 15 bases left between them. The CDR3 region is CASRSPGFGTQYF. The CDR3 region has the DNA TGTGCCAGCAGAAGTCCGGGCTTCGGTACGCAGTATTTT.

This clonotype has only a few counts. The chain is built from TRBV4-2 and TRBJ2-3, with 8 bases aligning to TRBD2. In germline, CDR1 is LGHNA, CDR2 YNFKEQ. The V segment lost 4 bases and the J segment 4 bases; nucleotides outside the gene matches: 7. The CDR3 covers 15 residues. The CDR3 reads CASSPKAGGSDTQYF. The CDR3 nucleotides read TGTGCCAGCAGCCCGAAGGCGGGGGGTTCAGATACGCAGTATTTT.

V is TRBV12-3 or TRBV12-4 and J is TRBJ1-6, with D perhaps TRBD1 (5 bases). Trimming removed 9 bases at V and 6 bases at J, with 18 bases between. The CDR3 is made up of 15 amino acids. This CDR3 reads CASSDGGSINSPLHF. The CDR3 nucleotides read TGTGCCAGTTCGGACGGGGGGTCTATTAATTCACCCCTCCACTTT.

The chain is built from TRBV7-8 and TRBJ1-2, with 8 bases lining up with TRBD1. Per the germline V gene, CDR1 is SGHVS and CDR2 is FQNEAQ. CDR3 length: 17 amino acids. V was pared by 2 bases and J by 3 bases, with 11 bases of the junction left unmatched. The CDR3, as DNA: TGTGCCAGCAGCTTATCGAGGTTTTCACAGGGGGACTATGGCTACACCTTC. It is translated as CASSLSRFSQGDYGYTF.

This clonotype was seen only a few times. An end of the junction does not agree with germline; a read error may underlie this. This chain uses TRBV6-1 with TRBJ2-4; tentatively, D is TRBD1 or TRBD2 (5 bases each). This CDR3 spans 17 amino acids. Germline loops: CDR1 MNHNS, CDR2 SASEGT. The CDR3 sequence: CASSAPFRRGAQNIQYF. The DNA for the CDR3 is TGTGCCAGCAGTGCCCCTTTTCGTAGGGGAGCCCAAAACATTCAGTACTTC.

This chain connects TRBV25-1 to TRBJ1-2, with a weak D call TRBD1 (5 bases). Germline loops: CDR1 MGHDK, CDR2 SYGVNS. The CDR3 length is 15 residues. Trimming stripped 4 bases from V and 3 bases from J, with 15 bases between. The CDR3 is CASSGTGGEDYGYTF. The DNA of the CDR3 is TGTGCCAGCAGTGGGACGGGGGGAGAGGACTATGGCTACACCTTC.